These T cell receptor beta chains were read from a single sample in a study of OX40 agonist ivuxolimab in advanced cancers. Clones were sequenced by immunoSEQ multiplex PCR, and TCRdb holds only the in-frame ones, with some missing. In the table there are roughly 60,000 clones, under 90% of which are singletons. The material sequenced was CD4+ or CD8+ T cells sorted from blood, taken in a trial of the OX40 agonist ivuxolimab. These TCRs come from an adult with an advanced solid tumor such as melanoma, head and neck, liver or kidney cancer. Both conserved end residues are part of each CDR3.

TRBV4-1 CASSQEGQPSETQYF
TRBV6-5 CASSPGQGSGYTF
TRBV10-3 CATGTGPLGTEAFF
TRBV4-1 CASSQAEGRGLASNEQFF
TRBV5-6 CASSLRLAQDTQYF
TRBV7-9 CASSLNSGGDIQYF
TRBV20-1 CSGTLEDTQYF
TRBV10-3 CATRGSGNTIYF
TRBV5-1 CASSFEGGSTDTQYF
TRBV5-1 CASSLVGRGTEQYF
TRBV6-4 CASTQTAQTTF
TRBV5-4 CASSPGAGNQPQHF
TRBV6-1 CASSLTSGAYNEQFF
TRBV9 CASSGGGPSTDTQYF
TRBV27 CASSLGASGTGELFF
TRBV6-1 CASSPSPSYEQYF
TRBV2 CASSESPTQYF
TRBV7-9 CASSPRNYEQYF
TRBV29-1 CSVRDRGRQETQYF
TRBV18 CASSLGLAASGELFF
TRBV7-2 CASQYSYGSTHYGYTF
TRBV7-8 CASSLRSPWGDTQYF
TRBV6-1 CASSDQDTQYF
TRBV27 CASSLTGGSGNTIYF
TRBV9 CASSVAQSYEQYF
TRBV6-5 CASSLTGRSSYEQYF
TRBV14 CASSQAGHTKNIQYF
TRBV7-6 CASSLESGGAYEQYF
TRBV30 CAWIRRGREQYF
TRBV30 CALRAGPSANEKLFF
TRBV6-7 CASSSGQRTNYGYTF
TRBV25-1 CASRGEGPGANVLTF
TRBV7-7 CASSLSTDHEQYF
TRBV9 CASSPIAGGRNEQFF
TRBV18 CASSAQRKETQYF
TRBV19 CASSTGTGVSEQYF
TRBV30 CAQTGGTNEKLFF